This is a list of T cell receptor beta chains from one sample in a study of blood T cell repertoires in COVID-19. TCRdb's copy holds only in-frame clones and misses some; the assay was immunoSEQ multiplex PCR. Of about 200,000 clones detected, 87% appear once; the ten largest clones hold 1.9%. The sequenced sample consisted of peripheral blood. These receptors came from a man in his forties with active or convalescent COVID-19. Each CDR3 is given with its conserved first and last residue. The order of the fields is D gene, V gene, J gene, clone size, CDR3 protein, CDR3 DNA. The D gene is left open where the match is weak. The listing skips clone size in some rows; elsewhere it reads once, few, many or a size class.

d_gene: .; v_gene: TRBV27; j_gene: TRBJ1-3; abundance: once; CDR3aa: CASSPIGGGNTIYF; CDR3nt: TGTGCCAGCAGCCCTATTGGGGGGGGAAACACCATATATTTT
d_gene: TRBD1; v_gene: TRBV5-4; j_gene: TRBJ2-5; abundance: .; CDR3aa: CASSADREETQYF; CDR3nt: TGTGCCAGCAGCGCCGACAGGGAAGAGACCCAGTACTTC
d_gene: .; v_gene: TRBV2; j_gene: TRBJ2-7; abundance: .; CDR3aa: CASSKQSYEQYF; CDR3nt: TGTGCCAGCTCCAAACAGTCCTACGAGCAGTACTTC
d_gene: TRBD1; v_gene: TRBV5-4; j_gene: TRBJ1-2; abundance: .; CDR3aa: CASSGRDRGNYGYTF; CDR3nt: TGTGCCAGCAGCGGCCGGGACAGGGGGAACTATGGCTACACCTTC
d_gene: .; v_gene: TRBV6-5; j_gene: TRBJ1-4; abundance: once; CDR3aa: CASRAGWNEKLFF; CDR3nt: TGTGCCAGCAGGGCAGGGTGGAATGAAAAACTGTTTTTT
d_gene: .; v_gene: TRBV9; j_gene: TRBJ2-7; abundance: .; CDR3aa: CASSVGGGDEQYF; CDR3nt: TGTGCCAGCAGCGTGGGAGGGGGAGACGAGCAGTACTTC
d_gene: TRBD1; v_gene: TRBV5-5; j_gene: TRBJ2-7; abundance: few; CDR3aa: CASSLQGGGTPYEQYF; CDR3nt: TGTGCCAGCAGCTTGCAAGGGGGCGGTACCCCCTACGAGCAGTACTTC
d_gene: .; v_gene: TRBV5-1; j_gene: TRBJ1-2; abundance: few; CDR3aa: CASSLAAQGPDYGYTF; CDR3nt: TGCGCCAGCAGCTTGGCCGCACAGGGCCCAGACTATGGCTACACCTTC
d_gene: .; v_gene: TRBV3-1/TRBV3-2; j_gene: TRBJ1-2; abundance: .; CDR3aa: CASSQDSQGYGYTF; CDR3nt: TGTGCCAGCAGCCAGGACAGTCAGGGCTATGGCTACACCTTC
d_gene: TRBD1; v_gene: TRBV27; j_gene: TRBJ1-1; abundance: .; CDR3aa: CASNVEGRGHTEAFF; CDR3nt: TGTGCCAGCAATGTGGAGGGAAGGGGGCACACTGAAGCTTTCTTT
d_gene: .; v_gene: TRBV2; j_gene: TRBJ1-4; abundance: .; CDR3aa: CASRPGHLNEKLFF; CDR3nt: TGTGCCAGCAGACCGGGACACCTTAATGAAAAACTGTTTTTT
d_gene: .; v_gene: TRBV9; j_gene: TRBJ1-5; abundance: .; CDR3aa: CASSVDGRAGDNQPQHF; CDR3nt: TGTGCCAGCAGCGTAGATGGAAGGGCGGGGGACAATCAGCCCCAGCATTTT
d_gene: .; v_gene: TRBV3-1/TRBV3-2; j_gene: TRBJ2-2; abundance: .; CDR3aa: CASSQRGQSGGELFF; CDR3nt: TGTGCCAGCAGCCAGCGGGGACAGTCCGGCGGGGAGCTGTTTTTT
d_gene: .; v_gene: TRBV11-3; j_gene: TRBJ2-7; abundance: .; CDR3aa: CASSLGGPYEQYF; CDR3nt: TGTGCCAGCAGCTTAGGAGGGCCCTACGAGCAGTACTTC
d_gene: TRBD1; v_gene: TRBV2; j_gene: TRBJ1-2; abundance: .; CDR3aa: CASSGTLTGVNGYTF; CDR3nt: TGTGCCAGCAGTGGAACCTTGACAGGGGTAAATGGCTACACCTTC
d_gene: TRBD1; v_gene: TRBV7-2; j_gene: TRBJ1-5; abundance: .; CDR3aa: CASSPRQGARGAQPQHF; CDR3nt: TGTGCCAGCAGCCCTAGACAGGGGGCGAGAGGGGCTCAGCCCCAGCATTTT
d_gene: TRBD1; v_gene: TRBV6-5; j_gene: TRBJ2-5; abundance: .; CDR3aa: CASSYSPGQEQETQYF; CDR3nt: TGTGCCAGCAGTTACTCTCCGGGACAGGAACAAGAGACCCAGTACTTC
d_gene: .; v_gene: TRBV5-1; j_gene: TRBJ1-2; abundance: few; CDR3aa: CASSLALEDYTF; CDR3nt: TGCGCCAGCAGCTTGGCCCTGGAGGACTACACCTTC
d_gene: TRBD1; v_gene: TRBV7-9; j_gene: TRBJ1-5; abundance: .; CDR3aa: CASSAQGSSNQPQHF; CDR3nt: TGTGCCAGCAGCGCACAGGGGTCGTCGAATCAGCCCCAGCATTTT
d_gene: TRBD1; v_gene: TRBV19; j_gene: TRBJ1-4; abundance: .; CDR3aa: CASSILQGAEKLFF; CDR3nt: TGTGCCAGTAGTATCTTGCAGGGGGCTGAAAAACTGTTTTTT
d_gene: TRBD2; v_gene: TRBV27; j_gene: TRBJ2-3; abundance: once; CDR3aa: CASRAGGGTDTQYF; CDR3nt: TGTGCCAGCAGGGCGGGAGGTGGCACAGATACGCAGTATTTT
d_gene: TRBD1; v_gene: TRBV7-9; j_gene: TRBJ2-1; abundance: .; CDR3aa: CASSRGQGYNEQFF; CDR3nt: TGTGCCAGCAGCCGAGGACAGGGATACAATGAGCAGTTCTTC
d_gene: TRBD1; v_gene: TRBV28; j_gene: TRBJ1-2; abundance: .; CDR3aa: CASSITGGLKANYGYTF; CDR3nt: TGTGCCAGCAGCATCACAGGGGGACTTAAAGCTAACTATGGCTACACCTTC
d_gene: TRBD2; v_gene: TRBV7-9; j_gene: TRBJ2-2; abundance: .; CDR3aa: CASSLGTSGYTGELFF; CDR3nt: TGTGCCAGCAGCTTAGGGACTAGCGGGTACACCGGGGAGCTGTTTTTT
d_gene: .; v_gene: TRBV29-1; j_gene: TRBJ1-2; abundance: few; CDR3aa: CSVGSRYGYTF; CDR3nt: TGCAGCGTCGGGTCGCGCTATGGCTACACCTTC
d_gene: .; v_gene: TRBV28; j_gene: TRBJ1-1; abundance: .; CDR3aa: CASSLSGPSMNTEAFF; CDR3nt: TGTGCCAGCAGTTTATCAGGGCCTTCCATGAACACTGAAGCTTTCTTT
d_gene: .; v_gene: TRBV28; j_gene: TRBJ1-5; abundance: .; CDR3aa: CASVAGTSNQPQHF; CDR3nt: TGTGCCAGTGTGGCGGGGACCAGCAATCAGCCCCAGCATTTT
d_gene: TRBD2; v_gene: TRBV5-8; j_gene: TRBJ2-3; abundance: .; CDR3aa: CASSWGLAGGTDTQYF; CDR3nt: TGTGCCAGCAGCTGGGGACTAGCGGGGGGCACAGATACGCAGTATTTT
d_gene: TRBD2; v_gene: TRBV11-1; j_gene: TRBJ2-5; abundance: .; CDR3aa: CASSPWGGKRETQYF; CDR3nt: TGTGCCAGCAGCCCCTGGGGGGGAAAGCGGGAGACCCAGTACTTC
d_gene: .; v_gene: TRBV28; j_gene: TRBJ1-1; abundance: .; CDR3aa: CASSLFLTEAFF; CDR3nt: TGTGCCAGCAGTCTTTTTCTCACTGAAGCTTTCTTT
d_gene: TRBD1; v_gene: TRBV3-1/TRBV3-2; j_gene: TRBJ1-1; abundance: .; CDR3aa: CASSQDRLGEAFF; CDR3nt: TGTGCCAGCAGTCAGGACAGGCTTGGTGAAGCTTTCTTT
d_gene: .; v_gene: TRBV27; j_gene: TRBJ1-5; abundance: .; CDR3aa: CASKSVYSNQPQHF; CDR3nt: TGTGCCAGCAAGAGCGTCTATAGCAATCAGCCCCAGCATTTT
d_gene: .; v_gene: TRBV6-5; j_gene: TRBJ2-1; abundance: .; CDR3aa: CASSAGYNEQFF; CDR3nt: TGTGCCAGCAGCGCGGGGTACAATGAGCAGTTCTTC
d_gene: .; v_gene: TRBV6-4; j_gene: TRBJ2-3; abundance: medium-sized; CDR3aa: CASSERDTDTQYF; CDR3nt: TGTGCCAGCAGTGAGCGGGACACAGATACGCAGTATTTT
d_gene: .; v_gene: TRBV6-5; j_gene: TRBJ1-4; abundance: once; CDR3aa: CASTTRKGYYEKLFF; CDR3nt: TGTGCCAGCACCACTAGAAAAGGTTACTATGAAAAACTGTTTTTT
d_gene: TRBD2; v_gene: TRBV11-2; j_gene: TRBJ2-3; abundance: .; CDR3aa: CASSLAGGGFSDTQYF; CDR3nt: TGTGCCAGCAGCCTAGCCGGCGGGGGGTTTTCAGATACGCAGTATTTT
d_gene: .; v_gene: TRBV5-4; j_gene: TRBJ2-3; abundance: few; CDR3aa: CASSSEGRRGTDTQYF; CDR3nt: TGTGCCAGCAGCTCCGAGGGCAGGCGAGGTACAGATACGCAGTATTTT
d_gene: .; v_gene: TRBV19; j_gene: TRBJ1-5; abundance: .; CDR3aa: CASSMGGRGNQPQHF; CDR3nt: TGTGCCAGTAGTATGGGCGGCAGAGGGAATCAGCCCCAGCATTTT
d_gene: TRBD1; v_gene: TRBV28; j_gene: TRBJ1-2; abundance: .; CDR3aa: CASSAGPDRRRNGYTF; CDR3nt: TGTGCCAGCAGTGCGGGCCCGGACAGGAGGAGGAATGGCTACACCTTC
d_gene: .; v_gene: TRBV19; j_gene: TRBJ1-2; abundance: .; CDR3aa: CASRIGSNYGYTF; CDR3nt: TGTGCCAGTAGAATCGGGTCTAACTATGGCTACACCTTC
d_gene: .; v_gene: TRBV9; j_gene: TRBJ1-6; abundance: .; CDR3aa: CASSVGGSNSPLHF; CDR3nt: TGTGCCAGCAGCGTAGGAGGGTCAAATTCACCCCTCCACTTT
d_gene: TRBD1; v_gene: TRBV7-2; j_gene: TRBJ1-2; abundance: .; CDR3aa: CASSLGAGQGSSGYTF; CDR3nt: TGTGCCAGCAGCTTAGGTGCTGGACAGGGAAGTTCTGGCTACACCTTC
d_gene: TRBD1; v_gene: TRBV5-6; j_gene: TRBJ2-1; abundance: .; CDR3aa: CASSPPLDRGGRNEQFF; CDR3nt: TGTGCCAGCAGCCCCCCCCTGGACAGGGGGGGTCGTAATGAGCAGTTCTTC
d_gene: .; v_gene: TRBV28; j_gene: TRBJ1-2; abundance: .; CDR3aa: CASSRGQPLTF; CDR3nt: TGTGCCAGCAGCCGAGGACAGCCTCTCACCTTC
d_gene: TRBD2; v_gene: TRBV7-6; j_gene: TRBJ2-1; abundance: .; CDR3aa: CASSLFGLAPYNEQFF; CDR3nt: TGTGCCAGCAGCTTATTCGGACTAGCGCCCTACAATGAGCAGTTCTTC